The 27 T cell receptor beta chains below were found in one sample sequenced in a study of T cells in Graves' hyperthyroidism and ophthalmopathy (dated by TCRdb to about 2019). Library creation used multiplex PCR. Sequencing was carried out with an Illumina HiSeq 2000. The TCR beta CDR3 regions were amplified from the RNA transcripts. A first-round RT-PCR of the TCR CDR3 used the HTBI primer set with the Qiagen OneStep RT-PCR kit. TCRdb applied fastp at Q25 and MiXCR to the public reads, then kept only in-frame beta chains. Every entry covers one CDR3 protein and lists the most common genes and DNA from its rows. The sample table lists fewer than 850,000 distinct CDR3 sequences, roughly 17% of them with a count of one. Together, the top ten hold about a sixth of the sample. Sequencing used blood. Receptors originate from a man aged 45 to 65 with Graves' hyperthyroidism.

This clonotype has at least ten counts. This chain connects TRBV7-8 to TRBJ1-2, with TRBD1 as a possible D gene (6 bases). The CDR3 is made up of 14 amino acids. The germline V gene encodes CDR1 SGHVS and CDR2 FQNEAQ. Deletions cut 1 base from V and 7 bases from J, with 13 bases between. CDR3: CASSLESTGGGYTF. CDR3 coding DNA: TGTGCCAGCAGCTTAGAGTCGACAGGTGGTGGCTACACCTTC.

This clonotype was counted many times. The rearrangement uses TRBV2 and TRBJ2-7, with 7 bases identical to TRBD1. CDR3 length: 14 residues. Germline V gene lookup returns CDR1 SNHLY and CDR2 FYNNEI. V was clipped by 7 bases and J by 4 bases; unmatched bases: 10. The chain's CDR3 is CASKPQTGPYEQYF. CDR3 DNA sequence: TGTGCCAGCAAACCCCAGACAGGGCCTTACGAGCAGTACTTC.

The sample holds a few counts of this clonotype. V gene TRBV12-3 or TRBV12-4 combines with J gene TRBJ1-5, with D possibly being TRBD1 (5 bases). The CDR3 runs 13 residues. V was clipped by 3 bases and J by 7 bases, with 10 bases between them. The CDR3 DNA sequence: TGTGCCAGCAGTTTCAGGGCTGAGCAGCCCCAGCATTTT. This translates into CASSFRAEQPQHF.

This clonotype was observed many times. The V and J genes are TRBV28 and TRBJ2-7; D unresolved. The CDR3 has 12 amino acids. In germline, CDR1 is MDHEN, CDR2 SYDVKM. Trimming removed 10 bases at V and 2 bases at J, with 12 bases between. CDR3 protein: CAIGPGPYEQYF. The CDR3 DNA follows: TGTGCCATAGGCCCAGGTCCCTACGAGCAGTACTTC.

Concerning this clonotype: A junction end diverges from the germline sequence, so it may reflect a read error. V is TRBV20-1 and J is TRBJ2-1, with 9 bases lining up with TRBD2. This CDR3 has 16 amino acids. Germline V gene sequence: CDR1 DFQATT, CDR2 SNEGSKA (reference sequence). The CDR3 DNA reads TGCAGTGCCAGAGGTGCTAGCGGGACTTTGTACAATGAGCAGTTCTTC. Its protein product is CSARGASGTLYNEQFF.

CDR3 sequence reads: CASSSLTGSNQPQHF. The CDR3 nucleotides are TGTGCCAGCAGTTCGCTGACTGGTAGCAATCAGCCCCAGCATTTT. The chain has TRBV28 and TRBJ1-5; D is undetermined. Between the trimmed V and J ends, which lost 4 bases and 0 bases, there was a span of 10 bases. This CDR3 has 15 amino acids. In germline, CDR1 is MDHEN, CDR2 SYDVKM.

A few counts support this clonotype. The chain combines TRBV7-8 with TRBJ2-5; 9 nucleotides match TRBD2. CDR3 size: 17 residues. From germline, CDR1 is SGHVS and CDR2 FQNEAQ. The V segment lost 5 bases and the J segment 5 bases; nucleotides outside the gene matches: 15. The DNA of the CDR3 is TGTGCCAGCAGCCCTGGGCGGGGCGGGAGGGCCGGGGAGACCCAGTACTTC. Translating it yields CASSPGRGGRAGETQYF.

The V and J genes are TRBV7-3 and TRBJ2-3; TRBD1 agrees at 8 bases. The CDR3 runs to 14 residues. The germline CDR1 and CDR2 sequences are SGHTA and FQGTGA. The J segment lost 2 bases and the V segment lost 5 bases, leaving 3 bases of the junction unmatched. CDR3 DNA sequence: TGTGCCAGCAGCCAGACAGGGGCCACAGATACGCAGTATTTT. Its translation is CASSQTGATDTQYF.

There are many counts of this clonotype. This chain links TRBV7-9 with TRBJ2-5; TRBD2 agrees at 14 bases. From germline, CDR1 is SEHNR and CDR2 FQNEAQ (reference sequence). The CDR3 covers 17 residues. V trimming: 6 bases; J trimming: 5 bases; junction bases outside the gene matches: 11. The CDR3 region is CASRTRAGTSGSETQYF. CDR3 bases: TGTGCCAGCAGGACCCGCGCCGGGACTAGCGGGAGTGAGACCCAGTACTTC.

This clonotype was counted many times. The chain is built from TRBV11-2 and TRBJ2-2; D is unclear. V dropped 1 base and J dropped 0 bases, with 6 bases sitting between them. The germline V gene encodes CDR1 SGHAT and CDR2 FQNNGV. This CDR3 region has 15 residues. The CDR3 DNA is TGTGCCAGCAGCTTAGGGCTACCGAACACCGGGGAGCTGTTTTTT. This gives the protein CASSLGLPNTGELFF.

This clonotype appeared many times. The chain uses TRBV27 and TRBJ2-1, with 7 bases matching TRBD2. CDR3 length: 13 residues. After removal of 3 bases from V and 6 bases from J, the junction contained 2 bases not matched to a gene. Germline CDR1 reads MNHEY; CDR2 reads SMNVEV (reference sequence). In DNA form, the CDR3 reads TGTGCCAGCAGTTTCGGGGGGATCAATGAGCAGTTCTTC. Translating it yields CASSFGGINEQFF.

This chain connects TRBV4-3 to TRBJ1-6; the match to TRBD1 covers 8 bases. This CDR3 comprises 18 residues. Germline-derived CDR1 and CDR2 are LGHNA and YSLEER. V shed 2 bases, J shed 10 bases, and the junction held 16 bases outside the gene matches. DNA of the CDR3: TGCGCCAGCAGCCAAAATACCCTCCTTTGGGACAGGACGTCACCCCTCCACTTT. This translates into CASSQNTLLWDRTSPLHF.

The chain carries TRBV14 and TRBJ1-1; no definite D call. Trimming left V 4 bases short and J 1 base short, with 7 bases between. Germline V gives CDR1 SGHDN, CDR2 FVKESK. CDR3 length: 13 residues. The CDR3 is CASSRGSNTEAFF. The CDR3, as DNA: TGTGCCAGCAGCCGGGGATCGAACACTGAAGCTTTCTTT.

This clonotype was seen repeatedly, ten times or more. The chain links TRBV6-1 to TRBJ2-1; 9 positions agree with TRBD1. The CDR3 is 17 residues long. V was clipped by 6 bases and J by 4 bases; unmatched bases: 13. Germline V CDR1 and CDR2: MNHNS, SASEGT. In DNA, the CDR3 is TGTGCCAGCAGGGGACTCGGGACAGGGAAAGCGTACAATGAGCAGTTCTTC. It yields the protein CASRGLGTGKAYNEQFF.

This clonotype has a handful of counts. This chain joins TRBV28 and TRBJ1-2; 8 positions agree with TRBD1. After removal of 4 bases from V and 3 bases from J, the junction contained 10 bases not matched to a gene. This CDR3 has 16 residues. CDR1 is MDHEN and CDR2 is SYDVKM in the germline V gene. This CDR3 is CASSSPQTGAYYGYTF. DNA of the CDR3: TGTGCCAGCAGTTCGCCCCAGACAGGGGCTTACTATGGCTACACCTTC.

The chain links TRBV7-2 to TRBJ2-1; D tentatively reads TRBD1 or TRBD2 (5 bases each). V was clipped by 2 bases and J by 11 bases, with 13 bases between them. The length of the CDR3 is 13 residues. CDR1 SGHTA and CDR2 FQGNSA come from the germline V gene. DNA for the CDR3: TGTGCCAGCAGCTTATTCATGAGGGGTAAGCAGTTCTTC. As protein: CASSLFMRGKQFF. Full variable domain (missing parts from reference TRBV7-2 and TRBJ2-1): GAGVSQSPSNKVTEKGKDVELRCDPISGHTALYWYRQSLGQGLEFLIYFQGNSAPDKSGLPSDRFSAERTGGSVSTLTIQRTQQEDSAVYLCASSLFMRGKQFFGPGTRLTVL.

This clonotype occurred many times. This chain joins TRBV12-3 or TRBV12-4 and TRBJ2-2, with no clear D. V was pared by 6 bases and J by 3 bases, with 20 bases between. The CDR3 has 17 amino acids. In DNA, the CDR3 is TGTGCCAGCAGCCCGAAGGGTCTCGCAACTTACACCGGGGAGCTGTTTTTT. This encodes CASSPKGLATYTGELFF.

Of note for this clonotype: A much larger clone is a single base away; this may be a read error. CDR3 amino acids: CASSEEASGRGDEQYF. In DNA, the CDR3 is TGTGCCAGCAGTGAAGAGGCTAGCGGGAGAGGGGATGAGCAGTACTTC. This sequence joins TRBV2 and TRBJ2-7; 10 nucleotides align to TRBD2. J gave up 7 bases and V 1 base, and 10 bases lay outside the gene matches. Germline-derived CDR1 and CDR2 are SNHLY and FYNNEI. The CDR3 has 16 amino acids.

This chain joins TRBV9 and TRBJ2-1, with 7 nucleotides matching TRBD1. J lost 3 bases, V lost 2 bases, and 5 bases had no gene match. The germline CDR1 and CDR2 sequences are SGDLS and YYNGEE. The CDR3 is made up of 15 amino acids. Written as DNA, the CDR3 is TGTGCCAGCAGCGTTTCTGACAGGGTCTACAATGAGCAGTTCTTC. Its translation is CASSVSDRVYNEQFF.

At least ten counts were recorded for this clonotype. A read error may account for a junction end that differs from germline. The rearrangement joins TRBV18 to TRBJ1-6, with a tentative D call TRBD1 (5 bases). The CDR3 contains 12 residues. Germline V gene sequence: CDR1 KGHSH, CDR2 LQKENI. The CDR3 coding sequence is TGCGCCAGCAGCCCGGGGGATTCACCCCTCCACTTT. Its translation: CASSPGDSPLHF.

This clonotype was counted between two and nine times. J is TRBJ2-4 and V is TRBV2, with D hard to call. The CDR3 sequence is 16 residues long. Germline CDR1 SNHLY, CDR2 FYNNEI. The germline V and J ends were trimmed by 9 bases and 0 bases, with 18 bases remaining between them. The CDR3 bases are TGTGCCAGTGAACGGTTGTCCAGGTTAGCCAAAAACATTCAGTACTTC. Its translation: CASERLSRLAKNIQYF.

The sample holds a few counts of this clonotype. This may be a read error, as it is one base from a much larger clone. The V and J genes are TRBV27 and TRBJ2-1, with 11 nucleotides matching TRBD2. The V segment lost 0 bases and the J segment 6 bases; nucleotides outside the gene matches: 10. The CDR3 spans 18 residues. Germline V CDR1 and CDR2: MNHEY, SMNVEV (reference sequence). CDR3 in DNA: TGTGCCAGCAGTTTATCGGGCCTGTGGACTAGCGGGTTCAATGAGCAGTTCTTC. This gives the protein CASSLSGLWTSGFNEQFF.

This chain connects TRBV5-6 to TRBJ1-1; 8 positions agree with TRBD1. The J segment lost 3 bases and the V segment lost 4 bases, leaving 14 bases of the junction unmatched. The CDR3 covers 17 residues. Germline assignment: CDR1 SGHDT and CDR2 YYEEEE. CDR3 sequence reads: CASSHLLRTGRDTEAFF. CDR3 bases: TGTGCCAGCAGCCACCTTCTCAGGACAGGGAGGGACACTGAAGCTTTCTTT.

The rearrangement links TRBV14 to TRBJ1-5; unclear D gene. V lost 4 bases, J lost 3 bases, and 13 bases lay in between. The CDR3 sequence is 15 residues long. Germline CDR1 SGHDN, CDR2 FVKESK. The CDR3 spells CASSPSGGNNQPQHF. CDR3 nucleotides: TGTGCCAGCAGCCCCTCGGGCGGCAACAATCAGCCCCAGCATTTT.

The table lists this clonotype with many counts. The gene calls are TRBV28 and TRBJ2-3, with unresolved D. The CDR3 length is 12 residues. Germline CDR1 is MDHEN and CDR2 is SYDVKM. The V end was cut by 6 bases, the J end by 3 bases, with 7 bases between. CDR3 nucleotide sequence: TGTGCCAGCAGCCGAAGAACAGATACGCAGTATTTT. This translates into CASSRRTDTQYF.

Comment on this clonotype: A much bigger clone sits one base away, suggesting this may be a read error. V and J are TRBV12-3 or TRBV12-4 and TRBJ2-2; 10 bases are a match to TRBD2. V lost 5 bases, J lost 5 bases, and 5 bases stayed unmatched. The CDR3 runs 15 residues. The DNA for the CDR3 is TGTGCCAGCAGTGCTAGCGGGAGAAGGACCGGGGAGCTGTTTTTT. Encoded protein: CASSASGRRTGELFF.

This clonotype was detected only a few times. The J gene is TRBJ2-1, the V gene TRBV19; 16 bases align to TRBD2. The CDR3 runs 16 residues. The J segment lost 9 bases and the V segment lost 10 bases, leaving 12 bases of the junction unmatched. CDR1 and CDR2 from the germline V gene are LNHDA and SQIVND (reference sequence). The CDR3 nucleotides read TGTGCCACATCCCCGACGGGACTAGCGGGAGGGGTTGAGCAGTTCTTC. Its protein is CATSPTGLAGGVEQFF.